The present T cell receptor beta chain was sequenced within a study of blood T cell repertoires in COVID-19. Study at large: Donors in the United States, Italy and Spain gave samples during acute or convalescent COVID-19. Sample material is recorded as cDNA or gDNA derived from T cells, B-cell-depleted T cells, or PBMCs.

The CDR3 contains 16 residues. The germline V and J ends were trimmed by 2 bases and 0 bases, with 12 bases remaining between them. Germline V gene data show CDR1 as SGDLS and CDR2 as YYNGEE. The protocol was immunoSEQ multiplex PCR, while the TCRdb copy is restricted to in-frame clones and leaves out a portion. The data show 230,000 or so clones, roughly four fifths seen once. Two consecutive negative NP/OP PCR tests, clearance, or resolved symptoms defined Cohort 3 recovery. What was sequenced was PBMCs or T cells enriched from blood (not recorded which). V gene TRBV9 combines with J gene TRBJ2-4; possible D gene TRBD2, 6 bases. The receptor comes from a middle-aged man who had recovered from COVID-19. The CDR3 region is CASSVGGGIAKNIQYF. CDR3 nucleotides: TGTGCCAGCAGCGTTGGAGGCGGGATAGCCAAAAACATTCAGTACTTC.